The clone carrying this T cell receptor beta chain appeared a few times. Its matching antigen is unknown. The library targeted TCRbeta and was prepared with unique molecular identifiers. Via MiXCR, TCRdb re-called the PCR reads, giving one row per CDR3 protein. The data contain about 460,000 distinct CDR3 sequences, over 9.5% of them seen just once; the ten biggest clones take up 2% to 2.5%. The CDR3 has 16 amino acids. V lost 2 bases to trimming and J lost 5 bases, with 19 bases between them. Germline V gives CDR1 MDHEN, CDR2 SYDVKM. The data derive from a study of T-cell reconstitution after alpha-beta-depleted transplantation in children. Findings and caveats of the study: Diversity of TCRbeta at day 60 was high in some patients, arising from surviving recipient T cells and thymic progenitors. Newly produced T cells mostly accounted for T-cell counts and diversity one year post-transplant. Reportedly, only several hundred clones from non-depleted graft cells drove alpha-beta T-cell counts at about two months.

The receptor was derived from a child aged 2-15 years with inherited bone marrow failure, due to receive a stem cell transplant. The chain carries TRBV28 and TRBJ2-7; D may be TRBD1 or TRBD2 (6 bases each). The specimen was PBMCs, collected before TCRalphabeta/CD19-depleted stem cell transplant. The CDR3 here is CASSLRGDYFRDEQYF. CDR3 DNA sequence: TGTGCCAGCAGTTTAAGGGGGGATTATTTTAGGGACGAGCAGTACTTC.